The T cell receptor beta chain described here comes from a study of T-cell memory formation after mild COVID-19. Study results and limitations: Researchers report contracting CD4+ clones mostly in CM and EM, with CD8+ clones in EMRA. Proof of SARS-CoV-2 specificity was absent for the second-wave clones that crested on day 37. The study detected some responding clones in pre-infection memory, suggesting cross-reactive memory joined. Clones that contracted from day 15 to 85 were balanced CD4/CD8, while later expanders leaned CD4+.

Germline lookup yields CDR1 SGHRS and CDR2 YFSETQ. This CDR3 is built from 17 residues. J was trimmed by 12 bases and V by 1 base; bases with no gene match: 15. A few counts support this clonotype. Its antigen is unidentified. TCRdb re-analysed the 5' RACE reads in MiXCR, keeping a single row per CDR3 protein. The sample has around 180,000 distinct CDR3 sequences; roughly 17% are singletons. The specimen sequenced was PBMCs or a T cell subset sorted from them (not recorded which). The chain combines TRBV5-1 with TRBJ1-6; 8 bases align to TRBD1. This sequence was found in an adult woman who had mild COVID-19 (a few samples of this study predate the infection). Cell type and time point are not known. DNA of the CDR3: TGCGCCAGCAGCTTGAAATCGTTGGGGGGACAGGACCTACCCCTCCACTTT. As protein: CASSLKSLGGQDLPLHF.